Each of the 30 T cell receptor beta chains below was sequenced from the same sample in a study of T-cell reconstitution after alpha-beta-depleted transplantation in children. It was with unique molecular identifiers that the TCRbeta library was prepared. A single record per CDR3 protein comes from TCRdb applying MiXCR to the PCR reads. The sample has 550,000 to 800,000 distinct CDR3 sequences; around 13% are singletons. This material consisted of PBMCs, taken before TCRalphabeta/CD19-depleted stem cell transplant. These receptors originate from a girl aged 2-9 years with congenital amegakaryocytic thrombocytopenia, due to receive a stem cell transplant.

This clonotype was picked up a small number of times. CDR3 nucleotides: TGTGCCTCCGGGGACTACCTACCTGAAGAGACCCAGTACTTC. This translates into CASGDYLPEETQYF. J is TRBJ2-5 and V is TRBV30, with 7 bases fitting TRBD2. There are 14 residues in the CDR3. V dropped 7 bases and J dropped 3; count of bases not matched to a gene: 11. CDR1 GTSNPN and CDR2 SVGIG come from the germline V gene (reference sequence).

This clonotype has just a few counts. V is TRBV28 and J is TRBJ2-7; D is unclear. Between the trimmed V and J ends, which lost 5 bases and 1 base, there was a span of 6 bases. Germline V gives CDR1 MDHEN, CDR2 SYDVKM. This CDR3 is 12 amino acids long. The CDR3 is CASSPWSYEQYF. CDR3 nucleotide sequence: TGTGCCAGCAGTCCTTGGTCCTACGAGCAGTACTTC.

The chain combines TRBV6-1 with TRBJ2-7, with TRBD2 identical over 8 bases. Trimming cost V 6 bases and J 2 bases; bases outside gene matches: 6. Germline V gene data show CDR1 as MNHNS and CDR2 as SASEGT. The CDR3 spans 14 residues. The chain's CDR3 is CASRIIAGPYEQYF. In DNA, the CDR3 is TGTGCCAGCAGGATTATAGCGGGACCCTACGAGCAGTACTTC.

There are a few counts of this clonotype. The chain employs TRBV7-8 and TRBJ2-5, with 7 bases that match TRBD1. Trimming took 4 bases from V and 5 from J; bases not matched to a gene: 10. The CDR3 loop spans 15 amino acids. The germline V gene has CDR1 SGHVS and CDR2 FQNEAQ. The CDR3 protein is CASSYSGTVSETQYF. CDR3 DNA sequence: TGTGCCAGCAGCTACTCCGGGACAGTGAGTGAGACCCAGTACTTC.

V usage is TRBV5-6 and J usage is TRBJ2-1; D not resolved. Germline CDR1 SGHDT, CDR2 YYEEEE. The CDR3 spans 16 residues. V lost 3 bases and J lost 2, with 15 bases in between. Written as DNA, the CDR3 is TGTGCCAGCAGCTCCACCGTCGCAGTACCCTACAATGAGCAGTTCTTC. Protein sequence: CASSSTVAVPYNEQFF.

This clonotype was counted ten times or more. V and J are TRBV20-1 and TRBJ2-7; 10 bases align to TRBD2. Germline CDR1 reads DFQATT; CDR2 reads SNEGSKA (reference sequence). J was trimmed by 3 bases and V by 0 bases; bases with no gene match: 5. This CDR3 has 15 residues. The CDR3 coding sequence is TGCAGTGCTAGAGATGTCACTAGCGGGGACTACGAGCAGTACTTC. This translates into CSARDVTSGDYEQYF.

The sample holds a few counts of this clonotype. The V gene is TRBV4-1, the J gene TRBJ1-2; 9 nucleotides agree with TRBD1. The CDR3 extends over 17 amino acids. With 2 bases clipped from V and 0 bases from J, the junction kept 7 bases outside the gene matches. CDR1 and CDR2 from the germline V gene are MGHRA and YSYEKL. This chain's CDR3 is CASSQFTGGLANYGYTF. The CDR3 DNA follows: TGCGCCAGCAGCCAATTCACAGGGGGCCTAGCTAACTATGGCTACACCTTC.

The gene calls are TRBV7-3 and TRBJ1-1, with D unclear. The V end was cut by 2 bases, the J end by 4 bases, with 8 bases between. Germline values: CDR1 SGHTA, CDR2 FQGTGA. This CDR3 spans 13 amino acids. CDR3 in amino acids: CASSLFVGTEAFF. The DNA of the CDR3 is TGTGCCAGCAGCTTATTTGTCGGCACTGAAGCTTTCTTT.

This clonotype was picked up a small number of times. This chain connects TRBV29-1 to TRBJ2-5; D not certain. The V gene lost 1 base and the J gene lost 4 bases, with 7 bases spanning the gap. Germline-derived CDR1 and CDR2 are SQVTM and ANQGSEA. The CDR3 loop spans 12 amino acids. CDR3 DNA sequence: TGCAGCGTTGAAGGTCAGGCAGAGACCCAGTACTTC. This encodes CSVEGQAETQYF.

The chain is built from TRBV7-9 and TRBJ2-7; D unclear. Germline V gene lookup returns CDR1 SEHNR and CDR2 FQNEAQ (reference sequence). Between the trimmed V and J ends, which lost 0 bases and 2 bases, there was a span of 8 bases. The CDR3 contains 14 residues. CDR3 in amino acids: CASSLAELTYEQYF. CDR3 nucleotides: TGTGCCAGCAGCTTAGCGGAGCTCACCTACGAGCAGTACTTC.

With regard to this clonotype: A clone one base away is much larger, so this may be a read error. V is TRBV12-3 or TRBV12-4 and J is TRBJ2-5, with D tentatively TRBD2 (5 bases). Trimming took 8 bases from V and 2 from J, leaving 18 bases between them. The CDR3 consists of 15 residues. The CDR3 bases are TGTGCCAGCTGTTCTATGAGCGGAGTACAAGAGACCCAGTACTTC. Translated, it gives CASCSMSGVQETQYF.

This clonotype was seen ten or more times. V is TRBV20-1 and J is TRBJ2-3; possible D gene TRBD2, 5 bases. The CDR3 runs to 13 residues. Germline V gives CDR1 DFQATT, CDR2 SNEGSKA (reference sequence). The V end lost 0 bases, the J end lost 7 bases, and 11 bases lay between the germline ends. The CDR3: CSARDLRRYTQYF. DNA of the CDR3: TGCAGTGCTAGAGATTTGCGGAGGTATACGCAGTATTTT.

The V call is TRBV5-1, the J call TRBJ2-3; TRBD2 matches at 7 bases. Germline V gene data show CDR1 as SGHRS and CDR2 as YFSETQ. V lost 3 bases to trimming and J lost 4 bases; unmatched junction nucleotides: 8. CDR3 length equals 15 residues. The CDR3 region has the DNA TGCGCCAGCAGCTCCCTAGCGGCCCCCGCAGATACGCAGTATTTT. Its translation: CASSSLAAPADTQYF.

This clonotype was detected ten times or more. The V and J genes are TRBV29-1 and TRBJ1-1, with D possibly TRBD1 on 5 matching bases. V lost 7 bases and J 0 bases, leaving 12 bases between the germline ends. Germline V gene data show CDR1 as SQVTM and CDR2 as ANQGSEA. The CDR3 spans 13 residues. The CDR3 protein is CSGRQTMNTEAFF. The CDR3 nucleotides are TGCAGCGGTAGACAGACCATGAACACTGAAGCTTTCTTT.

This clonotype appeared a few times. The gene calls are TRBV6-1 and TRBJ2-7; TRBD1 aligns across 9 bases. V shed 8 bases and J 5 bases; nucleotides not matched to a gene: 7. This CDR3 region has 13 residues. Germline CDR1 MNHNS, CDR2 SASEGT. The CDR3 DNA is TGTGCCAGCGGACGGGACAGGGCCCACGAGCAGTACTTC. Translating it yields CASGRDRAHEQYF.

This clonotype was picked up many times. The J gene is TRBJ1-1, the V gene TRBV5-1, with D tentatively TRBD1 (5 bases). Germline V lookup: CDR1 SGHRS, CDR2 YFSETQ. This CDR3 has 17 residues. V lost 0 bases, J lost 0 bases, and 15 bases lay in between. The CDR3 coding sequence is TGCGCCAGCAGCTTGGTTCCGGTCGGAGGGGTGAACACTGAAGCTTTCTTT. This codes for CASSLVPVGGVNTEAFF.

This clonotype appeared many times. This chain connects TRBV20-1 to TRBJ2-5, with no clear D. Germline values: CDR1 DFQATT, CDR2 SNEGSKA (reference sequence). Trimming pared 1 base from V and 0 bases from J, leaving 6 bases between. There are 13 residues in the CDR3. Written as DNA, the CDR3 is TGCAGTGCTAGAGGGGCGTACCAAGAGACCCAGTACTTC. It codes for CSARGAYQETQYF.

This clonotype was detected a few times. The chain recombines TRBV11-1 with TRBJ2-3; 7 nucleotides match TRBD1. V shed 5 bases, J shed 1 base, and the junction held 6 bases outside the gene matches. Looked up from germline, CDR1 is SGHAT and CDR2 is FQDESV (reference sequence). The length of the CDR3 is 15 residues. CDR3 nucleotides: TGTGCCAGCAGCGGGTGGGACAGCCGCACAGATACGCAGTATTTT. Its protein is CASSGWDSRTDTQYF.

The J gene is TRBJ2-7, the V gene TRBV4-1, with D perhaps assigned TRBD1 or TRBD2 (5 bases each). Germline loops: CDR1 MGHRA, CDR2 YSYEKL. The CDR3 loop spans 17 amino acids. Trimming cost V 0 bases and J 5 bases, with 20 bases left between them. Here the CDR3 DNA reads TGCGCCAGCAGCCAAGACCGCTATTCCGGGACCCCTGACGAGCAGTACTTC. This sequence encodes CASSQDRYSGTPDEQYF.

There are many counts of this clonotype. The chain combines TRBV12-3 or TRBV12-4 with TRBJ2-1; no firm D call. The CDR3 contains 12 residues. Trimming cost V 6 bases and J 5 bases, with 8 bases left between them. CDR3 amino acids: CASRRSNNEQFF. The CDR3 DNA is TGTGCCAGCAGACGATCCAACAATGAGCAGTTCTTC.

This clonotype has ten or more counts. J is TRBJ2-7 and V is TRBV20-1, with TRBD2 matching over 8 bases. CDR1 is DFQATT, CDR2 SNEGSKA, per germline (reference sequence). V gave up 1 base and J gave up 5 bases; unmatched junction bases: 7. The CDR3 totals 14 residues. CDR3 region: CSARVGGRYNEQYF. DNA for the CDR3: TGCAGTGCTAGAGTGGGCGGGAGGTACAACGAGCAGTACTTC.

Comment on this clonotype: This may arise from a read error, as a much more abundant clone is one base away. This chain uses TRBV12-3 or TRBV12-4 with TRBJ1-1; TRBD1 might be the D (6 bases). The CDR3 is 18 amino acids. V was trimmed by 8 bases and J by 0 bases, leaving 25 bases between them. CDR3 loop: CASRSTAESRGLNTEAFF. CDR3 coding DNA: TGTGCCAGCCGTTCTACAGCTGAATCCAGGGGATTGAACACTGAAGCTTTCTTT.

This clonotype was counted only a few times. The chain couples TRBV30 to TRBJ2-6; D is tentatively TRBD1 or TRBD2 (5 bases each). Germline V gives CDR1 GTSNPN, CDR2 SVGIG (reference sequence). This CDR3 spans 14 amino acids. With 2 bases removed from V and 2 bases from J, the gap between germline ends came to 7 bases. CDR3 coding DNA: TGTGCCTGGAGTCAGGGAGCTGGGGCCAACGTCCTGACTTTC. This encodes CAWSQGAGANVLTF.

This clonotype was detected many times. CDR3 in amino acids: CASSFGVMNTEAFF. CDR3 nucleotides: TGTGCCAGCAGTTTCGGGGTTATGAACACTGAAGCTTTCTTT. The chain links TRBV12-3 or TRBV12-4 to TRBJ1-1, with unresolved D. V was pared by 3 bases and J by 0 bases, with 8 bases between. The CDR3 is 14 residues long.

The rearrangement links TRBV9 to TRBJ1-4; no firm D call. V was trimmed by 5 bases and J by 6 bases, leaving 8 bases between them. The CDR3 runs to 12 residues. Germline CDR1 SGDLS, CDR2 YYNGEE. The CDR3 region is CASSGFDEKLFF. CDR3 nucleotide sequence: TGTGCCAGCAGTGGGTTTGATGAAAAACTGTTTTTT. Drawing the rest from reference TRBV9 and TRBJ1-4, the complete variable domain is DSGVTQTPKHLITATGQRVTLRCSPRSGDLSVYWYQQSLDQGLQFLIQYYNGEERAKGNILERFSAQQFPDLHSELNLSSLELGDSALYFCASSGFDEKLFFGSGTQLSVL.

This clonotype was found once. A much larger clone differs from this one at a single base, so this may be a read error. The V call is TRBV14, the J call TRBJ2-6, with D hard to call. CDR3 length: 12 residues. V was pared by 3 bases and J by 3 bases, with 0 bases between. CDR1 is SGHDN and CDR2 is FVKESK in the germline V gene. The DNA for the CDR3 is TGTGCCAGCAGCCATGGGGCCAACGTCCTGACTTTC. It encodes CASSHGANVLTF.

CDR3 protein: CAWTRGGTGDTQYF. Written as DNA, the CDR3 is TGTGCCTGGACCCGCGGGGGGACGGGAGATACGCAGTATTTT. The rearrangement uses TRBV30 and TRBJ2-3; 8 positions match TRBD2. V lost 4 bases, J lost 5 bases, and 8 bases stayed unmatched. Germline V gene data show CDR1 as GTSNPN and CDR2 as SVGIG (reference sequence). The CDR3 runs 14 residues.

V is TRBV20-1 and J is TRBJ2-1; 13 bases are shared with TRBD2. Germline CDR1 and CDR2: DFQATT and SNEGSKA (reference sequence). The V and J ends lost 2 bases and 8 bases, in that order; junction bases with no gene match: 9. This CDR3 contains 16 residues. Here the CDR3 DNA reads TGCAGTGCTAGAAAGGAAGCAGGACTAGCGGGAGATGAGCAGTTCTTC. This sequence encodes CSARKEAGLAGDEQFF.

This clonotype was observed many times. The chain employs TRBV29-1 and TRBJ2-1; no firm D call. Germline CDR1 is SQVTM and CDR2 is ANQGSEA. The CDR3 sequence is 13 residues long. Trimming pared 3 bases from V and 3 bases from J, leaving 9 bases between. CDR3 region: CSVDVEGYNEQFF. DNA of the CDR3: TGCAGCGTTGATGTTGAAGGCTACAATGAGCAGTTCTTC.

In the case of this clonotype: Possible read error: a much larger clone is one base away. This chain links TRBV6-5 with TRBJ2-3; D is unclear. CDR3 length equals 13 residues. Germline CDR1 and CDR2: MNHEY and SVGAGI. The CDR3: CAISYSRENTQYF. The CDR3 DNA reads as TGTGCCATCAGTTACTCAAGGGAAAATACGCAGTATTTT.